These T cell receptor beta chains were read from a single sample in a study of shared clonotypes between healthy human individuals. The protocol was immunoSEQ multiplex PCR, while the TCRdb copy is restricted to in-frame clones and leaves out a portion. There are 2,100,000 or so clones in the sample; approximately 96% occur only once, and around 0.13% lies in the top ten. Sample: naive CD4+ T cells sorted from blood. The receptors stem from a young man in good health. CDR3s include the opening cysteine and the closing phenylalanine or tryptophan. The order of the fields is CDR3 DNA, CDR3 protein, D gene, clone size, J gene, V gene. A D gene is named only where the DNA matches it firmly. Expanded clones get a size class; other rows say once, few or many, or leave the size out.

CDR3 DNA: TGTGCCAGTAGACCGGGGAATCAGCCCCAGCATTTT; CDR3 protein: CASRPGNQPQHF; D gene: .; clone size: .; J gene: TRBJ1-5; V gene: TRBV2
CDR3 DNA: TGTGCCAGCAGCGTATCGGGACAGGGGAGGGAAAAACTGTTTTTT; CDR3 protein: CASSVSGQGREKLFF; D gene: TRBD1; clone size: .; J gene: TRBJ1-4; V gene: TRBV9
CDR3 DNA: TGTGCCAGCACCGACGGATCCACTTCCTACGAGCAGTACTTC; CDR3 protein: CASTDGSTSYEQYF; D gene: .; clone size: .; J gene: TRBJ2-7; V gene: TRBV25-1
CDR3 DNA: TGCGCCAGCAGCCAAGAGTTAAGGGTACGGTCACCCCTCCACTTT; CDR3 protein: CASSQELRVRSPLHF; D gene: .; clone size: .; J gene: TRBJ1-6; V gene: TRBV4-1
CDR3 DNA: TGTGCCAGCAGCTTAGTAGGTAGCGGGGTTAGCACAGATACGCAGTATTTT; CDR3 protein: CASSLVGSGVSTDTQYF; D gene: TRBD2; clone size: .; J gene: TRBJ2-3; V gene: TRBV7-6
CDR3 DNA: TGTGCCAGCAGCTTAGGACTAGCGGGAAAATACGAGCAGTACTTC; CDR3 protein: CASSLGLAGKYEQYF; D gene: TRBD2; clone size: .; J gene: TRBJ2-7; V gene: TRBV7-8
CDR3 DNA: TGTGCTAGCAGCCCGGGACAGAACAATGAGCAGTTCTTC; CDR3 protein: CASSPGQNNEQFF; D gene: TRBD1; clone size: .; J gene: TRBJ2-1; V gene: TRBV7-7
CDR3 DNA: TGTGCCAGCTCACCGGACAGGGGCCCTTTTTATGGCTACACCTTC; CDR3 protein: CASSPDRGPFYGYTF; D gene: TRBD1; clone size: .; J gene: TRBJ1-2; V gene: TRBV18
CDR3 DNA: TGTGCCAGCAGACGGACAGGGCCCTATGGCTACACCTTC; CDR3 protein: CASRRTGPYGYTF; D gene: TRBD1; clone size: .; J gene: TRBJ1-2; V gene: TRBV27
CDR3 DNA: TGCGCCAGCAGCAGTAGGGGGCAGGAGACCCAGTACTTC; CDR3 protein: CASSSRGQETQYF; D gene: TRBD1; clone size: .; J gene: TRBJ2-5; V gene: TRBV5-1
CDR3 DNA: TGTGCCAGCAGCTTTGGCGGTAATTCACCCCTCCACTTT; CDR3 protein: CASSFGGNSPLHF; D gene: .; clone size: .; J gene: TRBJ1-6; V gene: TRBV7-2
CDR3 DNA: TGTGCCAGCAGCTTGGGTAGGGGGGCCGGAGAGACCCAGTACTTC; CDR3 protein: CASSLGRGAGETQYF; D gene: .; clone size: .; J gene: TRBJ2-5; V gene: TRBV5-6
CDR3 DNA: TGTGCCAGCAGAAAACCGGGACTTCTCACAGATACGCAGTATTTT; CDR3 protein: CASRKPGLLTDTQYF; D gene: .; clone size: .; J gene: TRBJ2-3; V gene: TRBV7-9
CDR3 DNA: TGTGCCAGCAGTTACAGTACTAGCGGGGGGGCCCTTGAGCAGTTCTTC; CDR3 protein: CASSYSTSGGALEQFF; D gene: TRBD2; clone size: .; J gene: TRBJ2-1; V gene: TRBV6-5
CDR3 DNA: TGCGCCAGCAGCCAAGAACGGTATGGCTACACCTTC; CDR3 protein: CASSQERYGYTF; D gene: .; clone size: .; J gene: TRBJ1-2; V gene: TRBV4-1
CDR3 DNA: TGCAGCGTTGCTCTGGGACTAGCCCAAGAGACCCAGTACTTC; CDR3 protein: CSVALGLAQETQYF; D gene: TRBD2; clone size: .; J gene: TRBJ2-5; V gene: TRBV29-1
CDR3 DNA: TGCGCCAGCTACGAGACCAACTACAATGAGCAGTTCTTC; CDR3 protein: CASYETNYNEQFF; D gene: .; clone size: .; J gene: TRBJ2-1; V gene: TRBV5-1
CDR3 DNA: TGCGCCAGCAGCCTACCTCCCTCGGGCGAGCAGTACTTC; CDR3 protein: CASSLPPSGEQYF; D gene: .; clone size: .; J gene: TRBJ2-7; V gene: TRBV5-1
CDR3 DNA: TGTGCCAGCAGTTTTGCCCAGAGGAACACTGAAGCTTTCTTT; CDR3 protein: CASSFAQRNTEAFF; D gene: .; clone size: .; J gene: TRBJ1-1; V gene: TRBV27
CDR3 DNA: TGCGCCAGCAGTGTCCACAGGGCCGACGAAAACATTCAGTACTTC; CDR3 protein: CASSVHRADENIQYF; D gene: .; clone size: .; J gene: TRBJ2-4; V gene: TRBV10-1
CDR3 DNA: TGTGCCAGCTCACGTATCGCTAGCAATTTAGCGGATACGCAGTATTTT; CDR3 protein: CASSRIASNLADTQYF; D gene: .; clone size: .; J gene: TRBJ2-3; V gene: TRBV18
CDR3 DNA: TGTGCCAGCTCACGGACAGGTTCCTCACCCTACGAGCAGTACTTC; CDR3 protein: CASSRTGSSPYEQYF; D gene: TRBD1; clone size: .; J gene: TRBJ2-7; V gene: TRBV18
CDR3 DNA: TGTGCCAGCAGCTTGACTAGCGTTTACAATGAGCAGTTCTTC; CDR3 protein: CASSLTSVYNEQFF; D gene: TRBD2; clone size: .; J gene: TRBJ2-1; V gene: TRBV7-2
CDR3 DNA: TGTGCCAGCAGCTTGGCACCAGCGGGGGTAATCACAGATACGCAGTATTTT; CDR3 protein: CASSLAPAGVITDTQYF; D gene: TRBD2; clone size: .; J gene: TRBJ2-3; V gene: TRBV5-4
CDR3 DNA: TGTGCCTGGAGTATAAACACTGAAGCTTTCTTT; CDR3 protein: CAWSINTEAFF; D gene: .; clone size: .; J gene: TRBJ1-1; V gene: TRBV30
CDR3 DNA: TGTGCCAGCAGCTTATCAGGGGGGATGGACGAGCAGTACTTC; CDR3 protein: CASSLSGGMDEQYF; D gene: .; clone size: .; J gene: TRBJ2-7; V gene: TRBV7-2
CDR3 DNA: TGTGCCAGCAGCTTACGGGGCAGAGGCACAGATACGCAGTATTTT; CDR3 protein: CASSLRGRGTDTQYF; D gene: .; clone size: .; J gene: TRBJ2-3; V gene: TRBV7-2
CDR3 DNA: TGTGCCTGGAGTCGGCAGCTTTATGGCTACACCTTC; CDR3 protein: CAWSRQLYGYTF; D gene: .; clone size: .; J gene: TRBJ1-2; V gene: TRBV30
CDR3 DNA: TGTGCCAGCAGACAAGGGGAGCAGTACTTC; CDR3 protein: CASRQGEQYF; D gene: .; clone size: .; J gene: TRBJ2-7; V gene: TRBV7-9
CDR3 DNA: TGTGCCAGCAGGAAGGGGGGGGGCATGAACACTGAAGCTTTCTTT; CDR3 protein: CASRKGGGMNTEAFF; D gene: .; clone size: .; J gene: TRBJ1-1; V gene: TRBV6-5
CDR3 DNA: TGCGCCAGCAGCTTGTTTGCGGGAGGGCCGATCGGCGAGCAGTACTTC; CDR3 protein: CASSLFAGGPIGEQYF; D gene: TRBD2; clone size: .; J gene: TRBJ2-7; V gene: TRBV5-1
CDR3 DNA: TGTGCCTCCCTTCGGCGGGAAGGTCCCGGGGAGCTGTTTTTT; CDR3 protein: CASLRREGPGELFF; D gene: .; clone size: .; J gene: TRBJ2-2; V gene: TRBV10-3
CDR3 DNA: TGTGCCAGAGACTTGGGCACTGAAGCTTTCTTT; CDR3 protein: CARDLGTEAFF; D gene: .; clone size: .; J gene: TRBJ1-1; V gene: TRBV27
CDR3 DNA: TGTGCCAGCAGTTACTCCGGCCGGGAGGGGGAGCAGTTCTTC; CDR3 protein: CASSYSGREGEQFF; D gene: TRBD2; clone size: .; J gene: TRBJ2-1; V gene: TRBV6-5
CDR3 DNA: TGTGCCAGCAGTGCTGAGGTTCAGGTCTACGAGCAGTACTTC; CDR3 protein: CASSAEVQVYEQYF; D gene: .; clone size: .; J gene: TRBJ2-7; V gene: TRBV6-1
CDR3 DNA: TGTGCCAGCAGTCTAGCGGGAGAGCACGAGCAGTACTTC; CDR3 protein: CASSLAGEHEQYF; D gene: TRBD2; clone size: once; J gene: TRBJ2-7; V gene: TRBV6-5
CDR3 DNA: TGCGCCAGCAGTGAGTCTACAGGAGCCTACAATGAGCAGTTCTTC; CDR3 protein: CASSESTGAYNEQFF; D gene: .; clone size: .; J gene: TRBJ2-1; V gene: TRBV10-1
CDR3 DNA: TGTGCCATCAGTGACCGGGACTCAAATCAGCCCCAGCATTTT; CDR3 protein: CAISDRDSNQPQHF; D gene: .; clone size: .; J gene: TRBJ1-5; V gene: TRBV10-3
CDR3 DNA: TGTGCCAGCAGCTTACGTTCTGCTGGGGCCAACGTCCTGACTTTC; CDR3 protein: CASSLRSAGANVLTF; D gene: .; clone size: .; J gene: TRBJ2-6; V gene: TRBV5-6
CDR3 DNA: TGTGCCAGCAGCTCATTAGCGGGGAGCGACAATGAGCAGTTCTTC; CDR3 protein: CASSSLAGSDNEQFF; D gene: TRBD2; clone size: .; J gene: TRBJ2-1; V gene: TRBV6-5
CDR3 DNA: TGTGCCAGCAGCTCGAACGCGGGGGTCGACTTC; CDR3 protein: CASSSNAGVDF; D gene: TRBD2; clone size: .; J gene: TRBJ2-4; V gene: TRBV11-2
CDR3 DNA: TGCGCCAGCAGCTTGGTTCTGGCGGGGGAGCTGTTTTTT; CDR3 protein: CASSLVLAGELFF; D gene: .; clone size: .; J gene: TRBJ2-2; V gene: TRBV5-1
CDR3 DNA: TGCGCCAGCAGCTTATCTACTAACACCGGGGAGCTGTTTTTT; CDR3 protein: CASSLSTNTGELFF; D gene: .; clone size: .; J gene: TRBJ2-2; V gene: TRBV5-1
CDR3 DNA: TGTGCCAGCAGCCAACACTATGAGCAGTTCTTC; CDR3 protein: CASSQHYEQFF; D gene: .; clone size: .; J gene: TRBJ2-1; V gene: TRBV6-5